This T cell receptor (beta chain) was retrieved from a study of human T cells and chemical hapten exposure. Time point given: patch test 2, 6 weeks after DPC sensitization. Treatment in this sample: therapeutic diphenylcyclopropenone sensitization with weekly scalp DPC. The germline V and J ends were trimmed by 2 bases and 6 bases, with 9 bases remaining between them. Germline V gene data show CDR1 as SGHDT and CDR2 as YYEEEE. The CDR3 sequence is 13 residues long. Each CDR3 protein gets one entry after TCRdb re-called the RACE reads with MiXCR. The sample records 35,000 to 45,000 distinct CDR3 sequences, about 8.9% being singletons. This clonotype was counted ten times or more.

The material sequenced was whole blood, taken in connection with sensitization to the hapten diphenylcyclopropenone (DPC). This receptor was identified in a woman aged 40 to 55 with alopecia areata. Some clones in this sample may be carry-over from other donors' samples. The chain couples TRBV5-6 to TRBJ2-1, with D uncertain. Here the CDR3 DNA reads TGTGCCAGCAGCTTTCGTATCCCCAATGAGCAGTTCTTC. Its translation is CASSFRIPNEQFF.